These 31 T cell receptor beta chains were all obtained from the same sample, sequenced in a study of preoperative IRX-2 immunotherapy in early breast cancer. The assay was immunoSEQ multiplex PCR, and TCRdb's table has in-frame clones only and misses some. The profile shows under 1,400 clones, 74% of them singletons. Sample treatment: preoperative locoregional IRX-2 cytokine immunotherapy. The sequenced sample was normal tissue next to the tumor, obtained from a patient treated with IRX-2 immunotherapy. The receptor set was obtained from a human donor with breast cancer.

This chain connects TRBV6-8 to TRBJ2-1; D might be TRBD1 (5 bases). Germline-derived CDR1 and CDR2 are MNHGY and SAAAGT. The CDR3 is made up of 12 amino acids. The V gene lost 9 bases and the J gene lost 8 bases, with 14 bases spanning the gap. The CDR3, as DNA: TGTGCCAGTAAGGGGTCGGGCGATGAGCAGTTCTTC. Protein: CASKGSGDEQFF.

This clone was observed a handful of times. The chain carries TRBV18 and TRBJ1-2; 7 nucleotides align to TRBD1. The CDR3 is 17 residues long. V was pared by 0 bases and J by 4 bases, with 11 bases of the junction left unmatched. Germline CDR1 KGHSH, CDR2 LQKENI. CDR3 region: CASSPPRRPTGSYGYTF. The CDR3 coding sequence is TGTGCCAGCTCACCACCGAGGCGGCCGACAGGGAGCTATGGCTACACCTTC. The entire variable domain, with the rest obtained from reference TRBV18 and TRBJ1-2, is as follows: NAGVMQNPRHLVRRRGQEARLRCSPMKGHSHVYWYRQLPEEGLKFMVYLQKENIIDESGMPKERFSAEFPKEGPSILRIQQVVRGDSAAYFCASSPPRRPTGSYGYTFGSGTRLTVV.

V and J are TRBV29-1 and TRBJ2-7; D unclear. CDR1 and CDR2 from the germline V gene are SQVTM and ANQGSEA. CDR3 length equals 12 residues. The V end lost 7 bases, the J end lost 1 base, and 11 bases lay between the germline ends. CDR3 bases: TGCAGCGCAATTACCCTTTCCTACGAGCAGTACTTC. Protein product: CSAITLSYEQYF.

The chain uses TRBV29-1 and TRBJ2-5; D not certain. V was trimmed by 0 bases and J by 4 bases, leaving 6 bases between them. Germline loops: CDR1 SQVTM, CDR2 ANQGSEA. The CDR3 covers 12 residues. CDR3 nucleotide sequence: TGCAGCGTTGAAGAGCACAGAGAGACCCAGTACTTC. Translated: CSVEEHRETQYF.

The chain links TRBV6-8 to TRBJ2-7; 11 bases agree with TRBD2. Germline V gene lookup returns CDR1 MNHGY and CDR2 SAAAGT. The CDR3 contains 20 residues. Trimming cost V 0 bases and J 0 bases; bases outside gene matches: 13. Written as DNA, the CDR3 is TGTGCCAGCAGTTACTCGAGGGTACGTGATAGCGGGAGGGCCTCCTACGAGCAGTACTTC. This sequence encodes CASSYSRVRDSGRASYEQYF.

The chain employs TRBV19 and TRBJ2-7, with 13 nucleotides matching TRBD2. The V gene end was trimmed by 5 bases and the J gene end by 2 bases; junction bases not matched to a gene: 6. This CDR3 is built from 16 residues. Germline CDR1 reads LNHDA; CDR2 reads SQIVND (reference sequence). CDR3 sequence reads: CASSHAGTSGTYEQYF. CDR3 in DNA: TGTGCCAGTAGTCATGCCGGGACTAGCGGGACCTACGAGCAGTACTTC.

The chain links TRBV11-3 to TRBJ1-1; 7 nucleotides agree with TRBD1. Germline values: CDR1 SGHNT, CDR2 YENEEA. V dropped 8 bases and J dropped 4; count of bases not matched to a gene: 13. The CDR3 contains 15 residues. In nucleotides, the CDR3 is TGTGCCAGCGGACAGACAGGGAGAGGGTCCACTGAAGCTTTCTTT. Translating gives CASGQTGRGSTEAFF.

The DNA of the CDR3 is TGTGCCTGGGACAGGGCAACTAATGAAAAACTGTTTTTT. Protein: CAWDRATNEKLFF. The chain employs TRBV30 and TRBJ1-4, with 7 bases fitting TRBD1. The CDR3 totals 13 residues. The germline gives CDR1 GTSNPN, CDR2 SVGIG (reference sequence). Trimming took 5 bases from V and 0 from J; bases not matched to a gene: 0.

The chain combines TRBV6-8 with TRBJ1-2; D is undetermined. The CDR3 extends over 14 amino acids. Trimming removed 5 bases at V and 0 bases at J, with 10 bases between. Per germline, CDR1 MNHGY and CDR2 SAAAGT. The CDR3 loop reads CASSLQATNYGYTF. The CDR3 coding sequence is TGTGCCAGCAGTCTTCAGGCTACTAACTATGGCTACACCTTC.

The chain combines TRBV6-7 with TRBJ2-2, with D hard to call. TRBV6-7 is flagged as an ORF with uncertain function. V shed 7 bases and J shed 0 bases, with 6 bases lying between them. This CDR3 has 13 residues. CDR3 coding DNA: TGTGCCAGCAAGACTTCGAACACCGGGGAGCTGTTTTTT. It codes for CASKTSNTGELFF.

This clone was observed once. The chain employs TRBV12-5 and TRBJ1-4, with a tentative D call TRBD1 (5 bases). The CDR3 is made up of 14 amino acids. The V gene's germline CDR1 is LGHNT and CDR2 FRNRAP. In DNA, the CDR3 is TGTGCCAGCCTGGGTCGGGGCATCAATGAAAAACTGTTTTTT. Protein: CASLGRGINEKLFF.

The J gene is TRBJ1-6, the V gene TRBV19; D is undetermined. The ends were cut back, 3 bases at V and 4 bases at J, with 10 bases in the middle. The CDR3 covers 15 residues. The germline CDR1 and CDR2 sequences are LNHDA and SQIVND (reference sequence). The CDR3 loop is CASSIDHPYNSPLHF. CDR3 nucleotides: TGTGCCAGTAGTATCGACCATCCGTATAATTCACCCCTCCACTTT.

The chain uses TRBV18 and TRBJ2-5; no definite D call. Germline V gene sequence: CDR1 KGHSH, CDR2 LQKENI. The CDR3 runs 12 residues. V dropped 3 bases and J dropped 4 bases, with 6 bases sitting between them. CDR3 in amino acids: CASSPLGETQYF. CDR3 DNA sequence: TGTGCCAGCTCACCGCTGGGAGAGACCCAGTACTTC.

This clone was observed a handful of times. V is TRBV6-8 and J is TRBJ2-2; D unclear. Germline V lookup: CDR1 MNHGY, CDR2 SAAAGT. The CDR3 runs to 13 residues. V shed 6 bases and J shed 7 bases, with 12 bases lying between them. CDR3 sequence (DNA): TGTGCCAGCAGAAGACTCCTTGGCGGGGAGCTGTTTTTT. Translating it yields CASRRLLGGELFF.

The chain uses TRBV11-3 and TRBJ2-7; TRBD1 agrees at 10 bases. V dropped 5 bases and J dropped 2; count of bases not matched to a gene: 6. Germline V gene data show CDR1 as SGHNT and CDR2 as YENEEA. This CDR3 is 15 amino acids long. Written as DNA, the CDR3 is TGTGCCAGCAGCCACGGACAGGGGGAGGCCTACGAGCAGTACTTC. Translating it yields CASSHGQGEAYEQYF. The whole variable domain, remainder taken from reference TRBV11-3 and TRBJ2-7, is EAGVVQSPRYKIIEKKQPVAFWCNPISGHNTLYWYLQNLGQGPELLIRYENEEAVDDSQLPKDRFSAERLKGVDSTLKIQPAELGDSAVYLCASSHGQGEAYEQYFGPGTRLTVT.

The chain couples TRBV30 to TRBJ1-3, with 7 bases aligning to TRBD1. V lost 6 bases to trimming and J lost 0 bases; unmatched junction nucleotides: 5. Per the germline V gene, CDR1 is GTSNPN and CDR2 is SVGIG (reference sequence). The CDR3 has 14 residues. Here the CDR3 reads CACPDRASGNTIYF. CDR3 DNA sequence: TGTGCCTGCCCAGACAGGGCCTCTGGAAACACCATATATTTT.

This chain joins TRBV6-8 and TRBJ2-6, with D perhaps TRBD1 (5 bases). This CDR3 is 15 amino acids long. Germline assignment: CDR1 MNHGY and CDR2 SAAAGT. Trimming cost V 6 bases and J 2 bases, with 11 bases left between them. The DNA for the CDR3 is TGTGCCAGCAGCCCCTCAGGGCCTGGGGCCAACGTCCTGACTTTC. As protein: CASSPSGPGANVLTF.

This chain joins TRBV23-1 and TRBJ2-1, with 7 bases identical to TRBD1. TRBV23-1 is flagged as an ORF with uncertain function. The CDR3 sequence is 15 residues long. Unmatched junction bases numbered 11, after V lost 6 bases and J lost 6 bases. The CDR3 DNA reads TGCGCCAGCAGCCAAGAGGTAGGGGGCCGCAATGAGCAGTTCTTC. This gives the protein CASSQEVGGRNEQFF.

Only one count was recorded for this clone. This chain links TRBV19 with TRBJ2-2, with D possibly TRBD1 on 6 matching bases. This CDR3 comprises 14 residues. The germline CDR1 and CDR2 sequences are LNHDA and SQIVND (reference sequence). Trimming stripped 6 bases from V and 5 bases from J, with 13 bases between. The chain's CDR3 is CASSAGTRTGELFF. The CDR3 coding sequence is TGTGCCAGTAGCGCCGGGACAAGGACCGGGGAGCTGTTTTTT.

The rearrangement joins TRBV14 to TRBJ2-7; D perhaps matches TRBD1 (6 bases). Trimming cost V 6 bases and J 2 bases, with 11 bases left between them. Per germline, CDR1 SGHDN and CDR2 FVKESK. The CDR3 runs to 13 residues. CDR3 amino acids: CASSPYRAYEQYF. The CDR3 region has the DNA TGTGCCAGCAGTCCATACAGGGCCTACGAGCAGTACTTC.

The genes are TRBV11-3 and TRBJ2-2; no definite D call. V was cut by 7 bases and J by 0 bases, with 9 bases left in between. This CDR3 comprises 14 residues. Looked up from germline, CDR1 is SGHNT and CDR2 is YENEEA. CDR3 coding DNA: TGTGCCAGCACCGGCGATCCGAACACCGGGGAGCTGTTTTTT. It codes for CASTGDPNTGELFF. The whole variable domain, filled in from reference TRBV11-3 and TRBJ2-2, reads EAGVVQSPRYKIIEKKQPVAFWCNPISGHNTLYWYLQNLGQGPELLIRYENEEAVDDSQLPKDRFSAERLKGVDSTLKIQPAELGDSAVYLCASTGDPNTGELFFGEGSRLTVL.

The CDR3 reads CASSLFGLAVDTGELFF. As DNA, the CDR3 is TGTGCCAGCAGTTTATTCGGACTAGCGGTTGACACCGGGGAGCTGTTTTTT. V gene TRBV28 combines with J gene TRBJ2-2, with 10 bases fitting TRBD2. The ends lost 1 base at V and 3 bases at J; junction bases unmatched: 5. CDR3 length: 17 residues. Germline V gives CDR1 MDHEN, CDR2 SYDVKM.

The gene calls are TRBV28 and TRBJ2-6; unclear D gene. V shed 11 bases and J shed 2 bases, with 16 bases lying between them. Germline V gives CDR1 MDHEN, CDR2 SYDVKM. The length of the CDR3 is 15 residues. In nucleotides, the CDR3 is TGTGCCTGTGGGGAAATCTTAGCTGGGGCCAACGTCCTGACTTTC. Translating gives CACGEILAGANVLTF.

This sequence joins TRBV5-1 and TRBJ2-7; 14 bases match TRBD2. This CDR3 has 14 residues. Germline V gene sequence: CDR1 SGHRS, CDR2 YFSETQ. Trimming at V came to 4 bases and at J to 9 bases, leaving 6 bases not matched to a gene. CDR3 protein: CASSPGLAGELQYF. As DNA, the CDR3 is TGCGCCAGCAGCCCGGGACTAGCGGGGGAACTGCAGTACTTC.

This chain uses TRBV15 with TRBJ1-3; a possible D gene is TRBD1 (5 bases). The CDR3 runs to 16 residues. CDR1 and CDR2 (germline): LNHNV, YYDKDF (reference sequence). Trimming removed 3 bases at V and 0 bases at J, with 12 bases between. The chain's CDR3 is CATSRAQDFSGNTIYF. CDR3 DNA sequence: TGTGCCACCAGCAGGGCACAGGACTTCTCTGGAAACACCATATATTTT.

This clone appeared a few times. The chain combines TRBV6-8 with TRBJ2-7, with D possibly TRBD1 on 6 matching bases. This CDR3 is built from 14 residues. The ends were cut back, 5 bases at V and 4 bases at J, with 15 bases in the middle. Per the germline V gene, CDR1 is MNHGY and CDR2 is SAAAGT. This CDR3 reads CASSKQQGSYEQYF. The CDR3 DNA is TGTGCCAGCAGTAAACAACAGGGATCGTACGAGCAGTACTTC.

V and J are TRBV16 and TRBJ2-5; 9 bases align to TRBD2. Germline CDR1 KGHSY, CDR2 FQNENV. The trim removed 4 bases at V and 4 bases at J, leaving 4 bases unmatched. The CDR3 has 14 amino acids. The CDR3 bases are TGTGCCAGCAGCCGCGGGGGGGAAGGAGAGACCCAGTACTTC. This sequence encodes CASSRGGEGETQYF.

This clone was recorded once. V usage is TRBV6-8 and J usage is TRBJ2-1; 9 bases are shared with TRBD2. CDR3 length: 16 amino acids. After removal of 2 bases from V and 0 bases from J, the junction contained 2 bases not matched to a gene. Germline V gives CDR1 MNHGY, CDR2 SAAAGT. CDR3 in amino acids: CASSYRAGGSYNEQFF. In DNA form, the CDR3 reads TGTGCCAGCAGTTACAGAGCGGGGGGCTCCTACAATGAGCAGTTCTTC.

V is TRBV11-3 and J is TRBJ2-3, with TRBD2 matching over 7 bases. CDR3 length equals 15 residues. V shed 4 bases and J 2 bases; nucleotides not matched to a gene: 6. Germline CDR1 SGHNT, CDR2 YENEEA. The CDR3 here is CASSSRAGPTDTQYF. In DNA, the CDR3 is TGTGCCAGCAGCTCCCGAGCGGGACCCACAGATACGCAGTATTTT. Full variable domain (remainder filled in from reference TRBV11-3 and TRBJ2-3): EAGVVQSPRYKIIEKKQPVAFWCNPISGHNTLYWYLQNLGQGPELLIRYENEEAVDDSQLPKDRFSAERLKGVDSTLKIQPAELGDSAVYLCASSSRAGPTDTQYFGPGTRLTVL.

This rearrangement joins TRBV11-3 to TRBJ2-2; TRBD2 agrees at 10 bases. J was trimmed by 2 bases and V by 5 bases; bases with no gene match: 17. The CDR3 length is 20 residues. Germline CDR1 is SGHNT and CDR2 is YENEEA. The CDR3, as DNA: TGTGCCAGCAGCCCCCGTGGAGCGGGGGGGCCTGCACAAAACACCGGGGAGCTGTTTTTT. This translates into CASSPRGAGGPAQNTGELFF.

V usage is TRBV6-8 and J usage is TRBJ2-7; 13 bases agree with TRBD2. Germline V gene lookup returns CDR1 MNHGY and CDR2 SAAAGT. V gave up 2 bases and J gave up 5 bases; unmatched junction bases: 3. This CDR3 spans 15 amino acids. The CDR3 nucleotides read TGTGCCAGCAGTTACGGACTAGCGGGAGCCAACGAGCAGTACTTC. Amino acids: CASSYGLAGANEQYF.